This TCR beta chain is from a study of T cell responses to AZD1222 COVID-19 vaccine. Study results and limitations: Epitopes outside B.1.351 and B.1.1.7 mutated regions reportedly drew nearly half of spike TCRs. It was only after the peak T cell response that any repertoires were sampled.

Assay used: immunoSEQ multiplex PCR; TCRdb lists only in-frame clones, some missing. This sample carries 160,000 or so clones, approximately 91% of them seen once, and the ten largest clones take more than 5.5%. Details on this clone: What it recognizes is unknown.

The CDR3 is 15 amino acids. Germline loops: CDR1 KGHSH, CDR2 LQKENI. With 4 bases removed from V and 7 bases from J, the gap between germline ends came to 16 bases. V is TRBV18 and J is TRBJ1-4; D possibly corresponds to TRBD1 (5 bases). This sequence was found in an adult in good health. The sample consisted of peripheral blood, taken on day 0 of AZD1222 vaccination. DNA for the CDR3: TGTGCCAGCTCACGACAGACAGACATATCTGAAAAACTGTTTTTT. Amino acids: CASSRQTDISEKLFF.